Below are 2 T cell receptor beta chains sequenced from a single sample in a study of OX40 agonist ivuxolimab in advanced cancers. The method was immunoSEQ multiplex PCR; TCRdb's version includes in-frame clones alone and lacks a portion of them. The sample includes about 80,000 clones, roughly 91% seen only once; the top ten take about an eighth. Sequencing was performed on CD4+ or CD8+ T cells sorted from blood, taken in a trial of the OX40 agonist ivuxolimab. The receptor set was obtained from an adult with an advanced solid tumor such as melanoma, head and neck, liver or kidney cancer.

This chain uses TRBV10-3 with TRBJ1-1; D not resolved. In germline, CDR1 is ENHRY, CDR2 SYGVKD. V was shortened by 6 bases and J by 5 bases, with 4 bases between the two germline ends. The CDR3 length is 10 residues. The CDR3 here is CAIRGTEAFF. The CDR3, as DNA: TGTGCCATCAGAGGGACTGAAGCTTTCTTT.

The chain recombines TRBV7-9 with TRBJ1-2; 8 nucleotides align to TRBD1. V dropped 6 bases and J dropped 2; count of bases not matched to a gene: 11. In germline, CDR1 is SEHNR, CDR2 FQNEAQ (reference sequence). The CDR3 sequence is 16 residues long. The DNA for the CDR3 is TGTGCCAGCAGGCTTACGCCGGGACAGGCAAACTATGGCTACACCTTC. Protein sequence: CASRLTPGQANYGYTF. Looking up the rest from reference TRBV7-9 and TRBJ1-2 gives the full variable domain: DTGVSQNPRHKITKRGQNVTFRCDPISEHNRLYWYRQTLGQGPEFLTYFQNEAQLEKSRLLSDRFSAERPKGSFSTLEIQRTEQGDSAMYLCASRLTPGQANYGYTFGSGTRLTVV.